The 29 T cell receptor beta chains reported below all come from one sample, sequenced in a study of shared clonotypes between healthy human individuals. This table comes from immunoSEQ multiplex PCR, and its TCRdb copy is limited to in-frame clones, with some not included. The sample lists about 600,000 clones; 70% to 80% were seen once. The source material was PBMCs. These receptor sequences come from a middle-aged woman in good health. Some clones in this sample may be carry-over from other donors' samples.

The chain recombines TRBV19 with TRBJ2-7; 9 positions match TRBD1. The germline V gene has CDR1 LNHDA and CDR2 SQIVND (reference sequence). The V gene end was trimmed by 5 bases and the J gene end by 4 bases; junction bases not matched to a gene: 6. The CDR3 extends over 14 amino acids. CDR3 in amino acids: CASSAGTGLYEQYF. The DNA of the CDR3 is TGTGCCAGTAGTGCCGGGACAGGGTTATACGAGCAGTACTTC.

This clone appeared a few times. A far larger clone is one nucleotide away, so this likely arose from a read error. Since the CDR3 does not end with the conserved phenylalanine or tryptophan, this likely comes from a read error. The chain has TRBV28 and TRBJ1-1; D gene ambiguous. This CDR3 has 12 residues. Per the germline V gene, CDR1 is MDHEN and CDR2 is SYDVKM. Trimming took 7 bases from V and 4 from J, leaving 10 bases between them. The CDR3 DNA reads as TGTGCCAGCACCGCCCGCGGCACTGAAGCTTTCCTT. The encoded protein is CASTARGTEAFL.

The gene calls are TRBV5-1 and TRBJ2-2; D is unclear. This CDR3 region has 15 residues. The V end lost 0 bases, the J end lost 0 bases, and 6 bases lay between the germline ends. The germline V gene encodes CDR1 SGHRS and CDR2 YFSETQ. The CDR3 here is CASSLGPSNTGELFF. CDR3 bases: TGCGCCAGCAGCTTGGGACCTTCGAACACCGGGGAGCTGTTTTTT. Full variable domain (outside the CDR3, taken from reference TRBV5-1 and TRBJ2-2): KAGVTQTPRYLIKTRGQQVTLSCSPISGHRSVSWYQQTPGQGLQFLFEYFSETQRNKGNFPGRFSGRQFSNSRSEMNVSTLELGDSALYLCASSLGPSNTGELFFGEGSRLTVL.

The chain has TRBV7-6 and TRBJ2-7; D possibly corresponds to TRBD2 (6 bases). Per germline, CDR1 SGHVS and CDR2 FNYEAQ. This CDR3 region has 14 residues. Trimming took off 5 bases at V and 0 bases at J, with 11 bases between the two ends. CDR3 sequence reads: CASSARETSYEQYF. CDR3 coding DNA: TGTGCCAGCAGCGCCCGGGAGACCTCCTACGAGCAGTACTTC. Combining the CDR3 with reference TRBV7-6 and TRBJ2-7 gives the whole variable domain GAGVSQSPRYKVTKRGQDVALRCDPISGHVSLYWYRQALGQGPEFLTYFNYEAQQDKSGLPNDRFSAERPEGSISTLTIQRTEQRDSAMYRCASSARETSYEQYFGPGTRLTVT.

The chain's CDR3 is CASNHGTGVQPQHF. In DNA form, the CDR3 reads TGTGCCAGCAATCATGGGACAGGGGTTCAGCCCCAGCATTTT. This sequence joins TRBV28 and TRBJ1-5, with 10 bases fitting TRBD1. The V and J ends lost 7 bases and 6 bases, in that order; junction bases with no gene match: 6. Per the germline V gene, CDR1 is MDHEN and CDR2 is SYDVKM. This CDR3 spans 14 amino acids.

This clone occurred a few times. This chain uses TRBV7-2 with TRBJ1-6; a weak D match, TRBD1 (6 bases). The CDR3 runs 14 residues. V was cut by 1 base and J by 8 bases, with 9 bases left in between. The V gene's germline CDR1 is SGHTA and CDR2 FQGNSA. DNA of the CDR3: TGTGCCAGCAGCTTAGAGGACAGAGATTCACCCCTCCACTTT. This gives the protein CASSLEDRDSPLHF. The variable domain in full, with the rest retrieved from reference TRBV7-2 and TRBJ1-6, is GAGVSQSPSNKVTEKGKDVELRCDPISGHTALYWYRQSLGQGLEFLIYFQGNSAPDKSGLPSDRFSAERTGGSVSTLTIQRTQQEDSAVYLCASSLEDRDSPLHFGNGTRLTVT.

J is TRBJ2-5 and V is TRBV28, with D possibly being TRBD1 (5 bases). This CDR3 has 13 residues. Germline CDR1 and CDR2: MDHEN and SYDVKM. Between the trimmed V and J ends, which lost 3 bases and 3 bases, there was a span of 8 bases. The CDR3 loop reads CASSFPQEETQYF. CDR3 sequence (DNA): TGTGCCAGCAGTTTCCCACAGGAAGAGACCCAGTACTTC.

The V call is TRBV28, the J call TRBJ1-2; D gene unclear. Trimming pared 3 bases from V and 5 bases from J, leaving 10 bases between. Germline CDR1 is MDHEN and CDR2 is SYDVKM. The CDR3 is made up of 13 amino acids. CDR3 DNA: TGTGCCAGCAGTTTGGGTACGTGGTATGGCTACACCTTC. It encodes CASSLGTWYGYTF.

With regard to this clone: The junction and the germline gene differ at one end; a read error may be behind it. Other DNA sequences of this sample code for an identical CDR3. CDR3 protein: CATSPRTGSGANVLTF. The DNA for the CDR3 is TGTGCCACCAGCCCCCGGACAGGCTCTGGGGCCAACGTTCTGACTTTC. This chain connects TRBV15 to TRBJ2-6; 7 bases fit TRBD1. This CDR3 contains 16 residues. Germline assignment: CDR1 LNHNV and CDR2 YYDKDF (reference sequence).

The chain uses TRBV7-9 and TRBJ1-4; 10 bases agree with TRBD1. The CDR3 consists of 17 residues. J was trimmed by 5 bases and V by 5 bases; bases with no gene match: 11. Germline V gene data show CDR1 as SEHNR and CDR2 as FQNEAQ (reference sequence). CDR3 sequence (DNA): TGTGCCAGCAGCCGCCGAGGGACGGGACAGGGGAATGAAAAACTGTTTTTT. This codes for CASSRRGTGQGNEKLFF.

V gene TRBV7-3 combines with J gene TRBJ2-7; a possible D gene is TRBD2 (5 bases). V was shortened by 5 bases and J by 0 bases, with 17 bases between the two germline ends. Germline V gene sequence: CDR1 SGHTA, CDR2 FQGTGA. This CDR3 has 16 amino acids. Here the CDR3 DNA reads TGTGCCAGCAGCCCCCCTATAGCGTCCTACTCCTACGAGCAGTACTTC. Its protein product is CASSPPIASYSYEQYF.

V and J are TRBV5-6 and TRBJ1-4, with 7 bases fitting TRBD1. Germline V lookup: CDR1 SGHDT, CDR2 YYEEEE. CDR3 length: 18 residues. V lost 0 bases to trimming and J lost 4 bases; unmatched junction nucleotides: 12. CDR3 protein: CASSLADRVGTDNEKLFF. Written as DNA, the CDR3 is TGTGCCAGCAGCTTGGCTGACAGGGTTGGCACTGATAATGAAAAACTGTTTTTT.

This clone was counted between two and nine times. A clone one base away is much larger, so this may be a read error. Other DNA sequences in this sample translate to the same CDR3. The J gene is TRBJ2-6, the V gene TRBV5-1, with 7 bases aligning to TRBD1. CDR3 size: 18 residues. Germline V gene sequence: CDR1 SGHRS, CDR2 YFSETQ. V was clipped by 4 bases and J by 7 bases; unmatched bases: 17. The CDR3 DNA follows: TGCGCCAGCAGCAGGGACAGTCGGGGCGTTGGTGGAGCCAACGTCCTGACTTTC. The encoded protein is CASSRDSRGVGGANVLTF.

The V and J genes are TRBV19 and TRBJ2-7, with 10 bases that match TRBD2. Trimming took 4 bases from V and 12 from J; bases not matched to a gene: 9. The germline gives CDR1 LNHDA, CDR2 SQIVND (reference sequence). The CDR3 runs to 13 residues. This CDR3 reads CASSTGLANTMYF. In DNA, the CDR3 is TGTGCCAGTAGTACGGGACTAGCGAACACCATGTACTTC.

This chain links TRBV6-6 with TRBJ2-7; a possible D gene is TRBD2 (6 bases). V lost 5 bases and J lost 1, with 18 bases in between. Germline assignment: CDR1 MNHNY and CDR2 SVGAGI (reference sequence). The CDR3 runs to 16 residues. The CDR3 sequence: CASSNPRRGGSYEQYF. The CDR3 coding sequence is TGTGCCAGCAGTAATCCACGGCGGGGCGGGTCCTACGAGCAGTACTTC.

The chain joins TRBV7-9 to TRBJ2-7, with 8 bases aligning to TRBD2. Germline-derived CDR1 and CDR2 are SEHNR and FQNEAQ (reference sequence). CDR3 size: 14 residues. Trimming at V came to 3 bases and at J to 4 bases, leaving 5 bases not matched to a gene. CDR3 region: CASSLTSVVYEQYF. In DNA, the CDR3 is TGTGCCAGCAGCTTGACTAGCGTGGTGTACGAGCAGTACTTC.

The chain combines TRBV19 with TRBJ2-3; 10 nucleotides line up with TRBD1. The CDR3 runs to 20 residues. V lost 5 bases and J lost 2; bases outside the gene matches: 19. From germline, CDR1 is LNHDA and CDR2 SQIVND (reference sequence). The CDR3 nucleotides are TGTGCCAGTAGTGCGACTCGACAGGGGGCGGCATCCTCCCTCACAGATACGCAGTATTTT. This gives the protein CASSATRQGAASSLTDTQYF.

V gene TRBV6-1 combines with J gene TRBJ2-5, with 9 bases aligning to TRBD2. Germline-derived CDR1 and CDR2 are MNHNS and SASEGT. The CDR3 consists of 12 residues. Trimming took 6 bases from V and 4 from J; bases not matched to a gene: 0. This chain's CDR3 is CASRRGGETQYF. DNA for the CDR3: TGTGCCAGCAGGCGGGGGGGAGAGACCCAGTACTTC.

The rearrangement joins TRBV28 to TRBJ2-1; D remains ambiguous. The V end was cut by 2 bases, the J end by 0 bases, with 14 bases between. CDR1 and CDR2 from the germline V gene are MDHEN and SYDVKM. The CDR3 covers 17 residues. The DNA for the CDR3 is TGTGCCAGCAGTTTAATCTCAGCACCAAGCTCCTACAATGAGCAGTTCTTC. Translating it yields CASSLISAPSSYNEQFF.

This sequence joins TRBV7-2 and TRBJ1-4; 8 positions agree with TRBD1. V gave up 3 bases and J gave up 7 bases; unmatched junction bases: 7. Germline values: CDR1 SGHTA, CDR2 FQGNSA. CDR3 length: 15 amino acids. CDR3: CASSFPTGASEKLFF. The DNA for the CDR3 is TGTGCCAGCAGCTTCCCGACAGGGGCGAGTGAAAAACTGTTTTTT.

The J gene is TRBJ2-2, the V gene TRBV7-6; D remains ambiguous. This CDR3 is built from 13 residues. Trimming cost V 6 bases and J 3 bases, with 8 bases left between them. Germline V CDR1 and CDR2: SGHVS, FNYEAQ. The CDR3 is CASRSGYTGELFF. The CDR3 DNA follows: TGTGCCAGCAGGTCAGGTTACACCGGGGAGCTGTTTTTT.

The V gene is TRBV11-2, the J gene TRBJ2-1, with 11 bases that match TRBD1. The CDR3 sequence is 17 residues long. Germline-derived CDR1 and CDR2 are SGHAT and FQNNGV. Germline trimming cut 1 base from V and 6 bases from J; bases unmatched to any gene: 8. The CDR3 nucleotides read TGTGCCAGCAGCTTAGTGTCGGGGACAGGGGGTCTCAATGAGCAGTTCTTC. It codes for CASSLVSGTGGLNEQFF.

The chain links TRBV5-1 to TRBJ2-3, with 11 positions matching TRBD2. The V gene's germline CDR1 is SGHRS and CDR2 YFSETQ. V gave up 2 bases and J gave up 3 bases; unmatched junction bases: 2. The CDR3 totals 15 residues. CDR3 in DNA: TGCGCCAGCAGCTTTACTAGCGGGAGTACAGATACGCAGTATTTT. This codes for CASSFTSGSTDTQYF.

The rearrangement uses TRBV30 and TRBJ2-7; D remains ambiguous. The CDR3 has 12 amino acids. The V end was cut by 1 base, the J end by 4 bases, with 8 bases between. The V gene's germline CDR1 is GTSNPN and CDR2 SVGIG (reference sequence). In nucleotides, the CDR3 is TGTGCCTGGAGTGCAACCACTTACGAGCAGTACTTC. It specifies CAWSATTYEQYF.

V gene TRBV7-9 combines with J gene TRBJ2-2, with 11 bases aligning to TRBD1. The ends lost 3 bases at V and 3 bases at J; junction bases unmatched: 0. Germline V lookup: CDR1 SEHNR, CDR2 FQNEAQ (reference sequence). This CDR3 comprises 15 residues. CDR3 sequence reads: CASSLGQGDTGELFF. In DNA form, the CDR3 reads TGTGCCAGCAGCTTGGGACAGGGGGACACCGGGGAGCTGTTTTTT.

The V and J genes are TRBV6-5 and TRBJ2-5; D uncertain. Per germline, CDR1 MNHEY and CDR2 SVGAGI. CDR3 size: 13 residues. Trimming removed 6 bases at V and 5 bases at J, with 13 bases between. CDR3 sequence reads: CASSPPGRETQYF. DNA for the CDR3: TGTGCCAGCAGCCCCCCCGGTAGGGAGACCCAGTACTTC.

The chain recombines TRBV11-2 with TRBJ2-5, with D perhaps TRBD2 (5 bases). This CDR3 comprises 14 residues. Trimming left V 4 bases short and J 2 bases short, with 11 bases between. CDR1 and CDR2 from the germline V gene are SGHAT and FQNNGV. For the CDR3, the DNA is TGTGCCAGCAGCTCCTTTGGACTTCAAGAGACCCAGTACTTC. Its translation is CASSSFGLQETQYF.

The sample holds many counts of this clone. The J gene is TRBJ1-3, the V gene TRBV7-9; the D is unclear. Trimming removed 5 bases at V and 3 bases at J, with 5 bases between. The length of the CDR3 is 12 residues. CDR1 SEHNR and CDR2 FQNEAQ come from the germline V gene (reference sequence). In nucleotides, the CDR3 is TGTGCCAGCAGCCTCATTGGAAACACCATATATTTT. Translation gives CASSLIGNTIYF.

The V call is TRBV5-5, the J call TRBJ2-7; no firm D call. Germline-derived CDR1 and CDR2 are SGHKS and YYEKEE (reference sequence). The V and J ends lost 1 base and 6 bases respectively, with 8 bases between them. This CDR3 is 12 amino acids long. The CDR3 DNA reads as TGTGCCAGCAGCTTGCCTGGGTCCGAGCAGTACTTC. Translating gives CASSLPGSEQYF.